This is a list of T cell receptor beta chains from one sample in a study of CD8 T cells in ankylosing spondylitis. TCRdb independently ran MiXCR on the 5' RACE reads; one entry per CDR3 protein. The sample has about 800,000 distinct CDR3 sequences, 10% to 15% seen once. Sample: blood, either unsorted or a sorted T cell fraction (not recorded which). The receptors shown here come from a male donor with ankylosing spondylitis. Both conserved end residues are part of each CDR3.

TRBJ2-2	TRBV7-3	CASRRGVGELFF
TRBJ1-2	TRBV29-1	CSVGNEYGYTF
TRBJ1-1	TRBV3-1	CASTREGVDTEAFF
TRBJ1-5	TRBV6-5	CASSYSMFMAQHF
TRBJ1-2	TRBV12-3/TRBV12-4	CASSSENYGYTF
TRBJ2-1	TRBV12-3/TRBV12-4	CASTRSAYNEQFF
TRBJ1-5	TRBV10-3	CAISDPGGNQPQHF
TRBJ2-7	TRBV6-5	CASSYSRLAGHEQYF
TRBJ2-7	TRBV11-1	CASSFQRPNNVRTHEQYF
TRBJ2-5	TRBV18	CASSRGTGTFQETQYF
TRBJ2-1	TRBV7-2	CASSLAASVSSYNEQFF
TRBJ2-5	TRBV12-3/TRBV12-4	CASRFVRGGETQYF
TRBJ1-2	TRBV18	CASSPLTGSGYTF
TRBJ2-1	TRBV10-3	CAISARQGLGDEQFF
TRBJ1-2	TRBV12-3/TRBV12-4	CASSLAPMRGTF
TRBJ1-2	TRBV5-5	CASSLGPNAGNYGYTF
TRBJ2-3	TRBV20-1	CSASERVADTQYF
TRBJ2-1	TRBV15	CATSRANRGLSYNEQFF
TRBJ2-3	TRBV6-2/TRBV6-3	CASSYSIPGYGDTQYF
TRBJ2-1	TRBV6-2/TRBV6-3	CASRWESHNEQFF
TRBJ1-2	TRBV7-9	CASSRDQSNYGYTF
TRBJ2-7	TRBV20-1	CSARRIREQYF
TRBJ1-5	TRBV25-1	CASSPMAGEQPQHF
TRBJ1-5	TRBV28	CASRNRQGAFVNQPQHF
TRBJ2-5	TRBV7-2	CASSLEAMRETQYF
TRBJ2-7	TRBV7-6	CASSLDAGPEQYF
TRBJ1-1	TRBV20-1	CSAPHHGNTEAFF
TRBJ2-6	TRBV15	CATSNYSSGANVLTF
TRBJ1-1	TRBV20-1	CSAAGTGFKVAFF
TRBJ2-1	TRBV10-3	CAISESGGTASYNEQFF
TRBJ2-5	TRBV10-3	CANAQGPVETQYF
TRBJ2-7	TRBV20-1	CSGANQGQYF
TRBJ2-5	TRBV5-1	CASSRGGTAQETQYF
TRBJ2-7	TRBV7-2	CASSWVGQGYEQYF
TRBJ1-5	TRBV29-1	CSVSEQLDQPQHF
TRBJ2-2	TRBV5-1	CASSMILTGELFF
TRBJ2-7	TRBV5-4	CASSGLGVGINEQYF
TRBJ1-5	TRBV5-1	CASSLSGAQPQHF
TRBJ2-1	TRBV6-5	CASSYEAGGEQFF
TRBJ1-5	TRBV10-2	CASTQGNSNQPQHF
TRBJ2-7	TRBV20-1	CSAASGRTRYEQYF
TRBJ2-1	TRBV4-1	CASSSHGGQFF
TRBJ1-6	TRBV20-1	CSARVGRDSYSPLHF
TRBJ2-5	TRBV11-2	CASSLVWDQETQYF
TRBJ2-3	TRBV4-3	CASSQVFGTSVDTQYF
TRBJ2-3	TRBV7-2	CASSLDRAADTQYF
TRBJ1-2	TRBV20-1	CSARDFEGADGYTF
TRBJ2-5	TRBV12-3/TRBV12-4	CASSFSEAWETQYF
TRBJ2-3	TRBV29-1	CSVTSTDTQYF
TRBJ1-1	TRBV29-1	CSVSFQGMNTEAFF
TRBJ1-4	TRBV29-1	CSVEGEFEKLFF
TRBJ2-1	TRBV2	CASSRLAGHEQFF
TRBJ2-7	TRBV11-2	CASSIDPARDEQYF
TRBJ1-3	TRBV21-1	CASSKWGWRTGNTIYF
TRBJ1-4	TRBV4-1	CASSQPRRDEKLFF
TRBJ2-7	TRBV7-2	CASSLKSGGPGGKYF
TRBJ2-2	TRBV15	CATSRDLAGIGELFF
TRBJ1-5	TRBV5-6	CASSLLGDSNQPQHF
TRBJ1-2	TRBV11-2	CASSSITGNYGYTF
TRBJ1-5	TRBV20-1	CSTHEQGGQPQHF